The rows below give T cell receptor beta chains drawn from one sample of a study of shared clonotypes between healthy human individuals. Using immunoSEQ multiplex PCR, the repertoire was profiled, and TCRdb retains in-frame clones only, with some absent. Of some 2,100,000 clones listed, 85% to 95% were seen once; the top ten hold roughly 1.7%. The sequencing sample was made of naive CD8+ T cells from PBMCs. These receptors all come from a man aged 18 to 30 in good health. Some clones in this sample may be carry-over from other donors' samples. Both conserved end residues are part of each CDR3. The D gene is left open where the match is weak. Size values are once, few and many counts, or a class for expanded clones, and some rows have none.

TRBV27	TRBJ2-7	.	.	TGTGCCAGCAGTTTACTCGGCGGGGACCCCTACGAGCAGTACTTC	CASSLLGGDPYEQYF
TRBV7-9	TRBJ2-7	TRBD1	.	TGTGCCAGCAGCCTTGTGACAGGGAACTACGAGCAGTACTTC	CASSLVTGNYEQYF
TRBV27	TRBJ2-7	TRBD1	.	TGTGCCAGCAGTTCCTCCTCCGGGACAGGACTCTACGAGCAGTACTTC	CASSSSSGTGLYEQYF
TRBV4-1	TRBJ2-3	.	.	TGCGCCAGCAGCCCAGGGGTGGGCACAGATACGCAGTATTTT	CASSPGVGTDTQYF
TRBV27	TRBJ1-5	.	.	TGTGCCAGCAGTCCCGTCGGGTTGAGCAATCAGCCCCAGCATTTT	CASSPVGLSNQPQHF
TRBV10-3	TRBJ2-7	.	.	TGTGCCATCCGAATGAGTGGACAGCACTACGAGCAGTACTTC	CAIRMSGQHYEQYF
TRBV6-1	TRBJ2-2	TRBD1	.	TGTGCCAGCCGGGACAGGGGGAACACCGGGGAGCTGTTTTTT	CASRDRGNTGELFF
TRBV27	TRBJ2-1	TRBD2	.	TGTGCCAGCAGTTTGGTACTAGCGGGAGGGGGCAATGAGCAGTTCTTC	CASSLVLAGGGNEQFF
TRBV27	TRBJ2-1	.	.	TGTGCCAGCAGTTCTGGAGGGGCGTACAATGAGCAGTTCTTC	CASSSGGAYNEQFF
TRBV5-1	TRBJ2-1	.	.	TGCGCCAGCAGCAACGAAGCTCGGGTGAGCTCCTACAATGAGCAGTTCTTC	CASSNEARVSSYNEQFF
TRBV11-2	TRBJ2-7	TRBD1	.	TGTGCCAGCAGCGGCAGGACAGGGGGGAATATCTACGAGCAGTACTTC	CASSGRTGGNIYEQYF
TRBV9	TRBJ2-3	TRBD2	.	TGTGCCAGCAGTACTGGCGGGAGTCGAGATACGCAGTATTTT	CASSTGGSRDTQYF
TRBV2	TRBJ2-7	TRBD1	.	TGTGCCAGCAGACCTACAAACCCAGGGGGCCGCGAGCAGTACTTC	CASRPTNPGGREQYF
TRBV9	TRBJ2-1	.	.	TGTGCCAGCAGCGTAGTGGCGAGCGGCTCCTACAATGAGCAGTTCTTC	CASSVVASGSYNEQFF
TRBV13	TRBJ2-3	TRBD2	.	TGTGCCAGCAGCTCAACCGGGACTAGCGGCACAGATACGCAGTATTTT	CASSSTGTSGTDTQYF
TRBV5-1	TRBJ2-1	TRBD2	.	TGCGCCAGCAGCACTACTAGCGGGAGGGCGTACGGCTCCTACAATGAGCAGTTCTTC	CASSTTSGRAYGSYNEQFF
TRBV9	TRBJ2-7	.	.	TGTGCCAGCAGCGTAGGGTCTGATACACGGGTCTACGAGCAGTACTTC	CASSVGSDTRVYEQYF
TRBV6-5	TRBJ1-5	.	.	TGTGCCAGCAGTTCCGGGGGATATAGCAATCAGCCCCAGCATTTT	CASSSGGYSNQPQHF
TRBV28	TRBJ1-4	TRBD1	.	TGTGCCAGCAGACGGGACAGGGACGAAAAACTGTTTTTT	CASRRDRDEKLFF
TRBV19	TRBJ2-3	TRBD2	.	TGTGCCAGTAGGGTGACTAGCGGGAGGTATTGCACAGATACGCAGTATTTT	CASRVTSGRYCTDTQYF
TRBV7-6	TRBJ2-7	TRBD1	.	TGTGCCAGCAGCCCCCGGACAGGGGGATACGAGCAGTACTTC	CASSPRTGGYEQYF
TRBV28	TRBJ1-2	.	.	TGTGCCAGCAGTTTTACGGCTAACTATGGCTACACCTTC	CASSFTANYGYTF
TRBV9	TRBJ1-4	TRBD1	.	TGTGCCAGCAGCGGACAGGGGCGCGTTGAAAAACTGTTTTTT	CASSGQGRVEKLFF
TRBV7-3	TRBJ1-3	.	few	TGTGCCAGCAGCTTAACAGGTTCCCCCTCTGGAAACACCATATATTTT	CASSLTGSPSGNTIYF
TRBV9	TRBJ2-1	TRBD2	.	TGTGCCAGCAGCCCCCTAGGGACTAGCGGGTTCGATGAGCAGTTCTTC	CASSPLGTSGFDEQFF
TRBV12-5	TRBJ2-7	TRBD2	.	TGTGCTAGTGGTTTGGGGCTAGCGGGAGAACGTGACTTC	CASGLGLAGERDF
TRBV28	TRBJ2-7	.	.	TGTGCCAGCAGTGTCGGAGGGGCCGAGCAGTACTTC	CASSVGGAEQYF
TRBV27	TRBJ2-3	TRBD2	.	TGTGCCAGCAGGCCGGGACTAGGTTCATCATATACGCAGTATTTT	CASRPGLGSSYTQYF
TRBV5-6	TRBJ2-7	.	.	TGTGCCAGCAGCTTGCGCCTAAACTACGAGCAGTACTTC	CASSLRLNYEQYF
TRBV5-1	TRBJ1-3	TRBD1	.	TGCGCCAGCAGCTTGGGACAGGGGGCGCGTTACACCATATATTTT	CASSLGQGARYTIYF
TRBV14	TRBJ2-7	.	.	TGTGCCAGCAGCCAAGAAGGGCTAGCGAATCGGCAGTACTTC	CASSQEGLANRQYF
TRBV10-3	TRBJ1-2	.	.	TGTGCCATCAGTACAACGCTGAAGTCCCCTTCTTCGGCTAACTATGGCTACACCTTC	CAISTTLKSPSSANYGYTF
TRBV29-1	TRBJ2-5	TRBD1	.	TGCAGCTTATCCCGGGACAGGGTTTGGGAGACCCAGTACTTC	CSLSRDRVWETQYF
TRBV6-5	TRBJ2-7	.	.	TGTGCCAGCAGTTACGACTCGCAGGGGGAGGGCGAGCAGTACTTC	CASSYDSQGEGEQYF